These T cell receptor beta chains were read from a single sample in a study of post-analysis software for immune sequencing data. From the PCR reads, TCRdb called clonotypes with MiXCR, one entry per CDR3 protein. The table shows a few hundred thousand distinct CDR3 sequences, with roughly 30% occurring only once. Material for sequencing was blood. The receptors were gathered from a girl aged 10 to 17 with multiple sclerosis. Each CDR3 is given with its conserved first and last residue.

j_call | v_call | cdr3_aa
TRBJ2-7 | TRBV7-9 | CASSLGTGREQYF
TRBJ2-5 | TRBV27 | CASSTGGEAQETQYF
TRBJ1-2 | TRBV7-2 | CASSFGQGVGYTF
TRBJ1-4 | TRBV5-1 | CASSSEPGFGKLFF
TRBJ2-7 | TRBV4-3 | CASSQGTSGGYEQYF
TRBJ2-3 | TRBV29-1 | CSAGTPPSTDTQYF
TRBJ1-2 | TRBV7-2 | CASSSARSGYTF
TRBJ2-7 | TRBV7-9 | CASILYTGQPGDYEQYF
TRBJ2-1 | TRBV4-1 | CASSQVGVGQDEQFF
TRBJ1-6 | TRBV4-2 | CASSQAGMDNSPLHF
TRBJ2-7 | TRBV29-1 | CSVESSLAGTYEQYF
TRBJ2-5 | TRBV5-6 | CASSLGPGGYQETQYF
TRBJ1-1 | TRBV29-1 | CSVRQPIMNTEAFF
TRBJ1-4 | TRBV10-3 | CAPGGDATNEKLFF
TRBJ2-1 | TRBV5-6 | CASSRDGTGRSSYNEQFF
TRBJ2-1 | TRBV6-1 | CASSEEEWTGRNEQFF
TRBJ1-4 | TRBV20-1 | CSAREGRVATNEKLFF
TRBJ2-1 | TRBV20-1 | CSARPGTTYNEQFF
TRBJ1-2 | TRBV6-1 | CASSLTVSANYGYTF
TRBJ1-2 | TRBV18 | CASSPPHQILYGYTF
TRBJ2-1 | TRBV7-2 | CASSLGLDPNEQFF
TRBJ1-2 | TRBV10-3 | CAISGDRSYGYTF
TRBJ2-5 | TRBV7-2 | CASSLVPSGGTGRQETQYF
TRBJ2-1 | TRBV29-1 | CSPLAADSYNEQFF
TRBJ2-3 | TRBV4-3 | CASSQGIAGRSTDTQYF
TRBJ2-3 | TRBV7-2 | CASSLDQGRADTQYF
TRBJ2-1 | TRBV4-3 | CASSQSTGGPYNEQFF
TRBJ2-3 | TRBV10-3 | CAISEDPRTDTQYF
TRBJ2-7 | TRBV7-8 | CASSLSDRGLANEQYF
TRBJ1-1 | TRBV20-1 | CSGSQNTEAFF
TRBJ2-7 | TRBV12-3/TRBV12-4 | CASSNRGGDEQYF
TRBJ1-5 | TRBV3-1 | CASSQSDSFNQPQHF
TRBJ1-1 | TRBV9 | CASSALDGDTEAFF
TRBJ2-1 | TRBV6-5 | CASSYSRVGGGQFF
TRBJ1-1 | TRBV7-9 | CASSLDWRDEAFF
TRBJ1-1 | TRBV20-1 | CSARERGFVYGTEAFF
TRBJ2-3 | TRBV5-1 | CASSLADRVDTQYF
TRBJ2-7 | TRBV6-1 | CASSDPQGKVYEQYF
TRBJ2-7 | TRBV6-5 | CASSRLSSYEQYF
TRBJ2-7 | TRBV4-3 | CASSQDPNYYEQYF
TRBJ2-1 | TRBV11-2 | CASSLEWAGQVEQFF
TRBJ2-1 | TRBV20-1 | CSAKVKTGMFRNEQVF
TRBJ1-4 | TRBV5-1 | CASSLGIYRDGGEKLFF
TRBJ2-7 | TRBV4-2 | CASSGQDSNFGKYEQYF